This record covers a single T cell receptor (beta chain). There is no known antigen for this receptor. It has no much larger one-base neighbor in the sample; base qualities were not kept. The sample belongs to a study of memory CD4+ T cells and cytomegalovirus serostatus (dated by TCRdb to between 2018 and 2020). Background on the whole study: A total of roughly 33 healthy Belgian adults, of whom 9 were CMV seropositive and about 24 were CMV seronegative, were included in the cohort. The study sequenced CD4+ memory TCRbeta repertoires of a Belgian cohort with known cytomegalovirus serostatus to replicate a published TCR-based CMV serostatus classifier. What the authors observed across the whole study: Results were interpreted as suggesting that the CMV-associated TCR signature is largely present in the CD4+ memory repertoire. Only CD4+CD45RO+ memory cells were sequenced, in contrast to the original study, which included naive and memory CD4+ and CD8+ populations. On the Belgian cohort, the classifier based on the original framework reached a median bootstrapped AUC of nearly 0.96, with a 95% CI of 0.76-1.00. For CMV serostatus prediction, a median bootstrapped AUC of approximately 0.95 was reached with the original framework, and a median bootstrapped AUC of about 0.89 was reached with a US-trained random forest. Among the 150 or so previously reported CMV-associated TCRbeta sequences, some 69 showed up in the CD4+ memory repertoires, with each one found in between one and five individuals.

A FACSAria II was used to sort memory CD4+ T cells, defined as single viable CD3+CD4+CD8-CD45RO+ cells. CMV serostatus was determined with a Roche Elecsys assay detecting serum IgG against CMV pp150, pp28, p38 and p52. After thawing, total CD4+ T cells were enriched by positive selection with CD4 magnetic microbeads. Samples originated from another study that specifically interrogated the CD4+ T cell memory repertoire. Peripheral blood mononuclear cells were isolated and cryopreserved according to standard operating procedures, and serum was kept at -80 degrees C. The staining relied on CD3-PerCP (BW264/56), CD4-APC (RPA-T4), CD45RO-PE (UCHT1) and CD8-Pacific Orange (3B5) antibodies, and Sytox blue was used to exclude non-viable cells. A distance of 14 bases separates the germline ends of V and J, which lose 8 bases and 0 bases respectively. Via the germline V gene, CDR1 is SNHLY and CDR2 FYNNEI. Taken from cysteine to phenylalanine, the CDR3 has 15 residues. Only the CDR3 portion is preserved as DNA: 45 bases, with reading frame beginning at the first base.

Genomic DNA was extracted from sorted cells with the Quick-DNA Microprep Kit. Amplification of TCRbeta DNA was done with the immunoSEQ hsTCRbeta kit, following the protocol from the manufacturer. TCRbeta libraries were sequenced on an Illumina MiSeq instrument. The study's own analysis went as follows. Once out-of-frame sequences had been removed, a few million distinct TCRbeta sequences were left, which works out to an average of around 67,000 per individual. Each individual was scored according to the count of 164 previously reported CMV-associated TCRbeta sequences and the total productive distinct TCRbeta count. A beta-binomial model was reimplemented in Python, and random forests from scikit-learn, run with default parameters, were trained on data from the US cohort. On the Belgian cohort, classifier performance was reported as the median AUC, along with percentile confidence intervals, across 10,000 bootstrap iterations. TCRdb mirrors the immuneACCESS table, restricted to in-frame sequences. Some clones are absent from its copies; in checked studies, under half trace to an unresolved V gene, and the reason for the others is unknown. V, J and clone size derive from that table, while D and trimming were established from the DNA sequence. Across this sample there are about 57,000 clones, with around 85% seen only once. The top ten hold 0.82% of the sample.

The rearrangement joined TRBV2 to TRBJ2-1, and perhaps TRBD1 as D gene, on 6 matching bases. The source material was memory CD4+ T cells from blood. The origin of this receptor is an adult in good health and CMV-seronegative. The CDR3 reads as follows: CASVEGDASYNEQFF. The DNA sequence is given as TGTGCCAGCGTTGAGGGGGATGCCTCCTACAATGAGCAGTTCTTC.